This T cell receptor (beta chain) was sequenced in a study of blood T cells in healthy people across ages. Study results and caveats: In these data, TCR beta diversity tracked strongly with naive T cell percentage. Observed TCR beta diversity per million T cells went down as age went up. This fall followed a roughly linear course with age. No conclusive comparison of naive versus antigen-experienced cells was possible with unsorted PBMCs.

Trimming left V 0 bases short and J 5 bases short, with 10 bases between. Germline V lookup: CDR1 SGHVS, CDR2 FQNEAQ. This CDR3 region has 14 residues. Using a J-beta primer mix together with a sample-barcoded 5' primer, a second PCR was run for about 7 to 12 cycles. A template-switch adaptor with 12 random nucleotides tagged each cDNA molecule. TCRdb passed the 5' RACE reads through MiXCR, listing each CDR3 protein once. The sample shows about 570,000 distinct CDR3 sequences, 25% to 30% of them seen only once. This clonotype was seen a handful of times. Its antigen is unknown. This TCR was recovered from a woman between 65 and 79 years old in good health. Sequencing was done on a sample of blood. This chain links TRBV7-8 with TRBJ1-1; D is possibly TRBD1 (6 bases). The CDR3 is CASSLAARGTEAFF. The CDR3, as DNA: TGTGCCAGCAGCTTAGCAGCCAGGGGTACTGAAGCTTTCTTT. The full variable domain, with the rest looked up from reference TRBV7-8 and TRBJ1-1, is GAGVSQSPRYKVAKRGQDVALRCDPISGHVSLFWYQQALGQGPEFLTYFQNEAQLDKSGLPSDRFFAERPEGSVSTLKIQRTQQEDSAVYLCASSLAARGTEAFFGQGTRLTVV.